This T cell receptor (beta chain) is from a study of cytomegalovirus exposure and HLA in healthy donors. For this clone: The target antigen is unknown.

Study results and caveats: It was only CMV serostatus that was available as immune exposure information. In a later analysis, most CMV-associated TCR beta chains appeared HLA-restricted.

The PCR had 60 Vbeta and 13 Jbeta primers. Libraries were prepared by immunoSEQ multiplex PCR; TCRdb keeps only in-frame clonotypes and omits some of them. This table has 200,000 or so clones, roughly 68% appearing once. Trimming pared 0 bases from V and 3 bases from J, leaving 9 bases between. The CDR3 contains 14 residues. The source material was PBMCs. This clonotype was obtained from a man aged 35 to 55 in good health and CMV-seropositive. The rearrangement joins TRBV23-1 to TRBJ2-7; no definite D call. TRBV23-1 carries the ORF label, with uncertain function. CDR3 DNA: TGCGCCAGCAGTCAATCTGGCACCAACTACGAGCAGTACTTC. This sequence encodes CASSQSGTNYEQYF.